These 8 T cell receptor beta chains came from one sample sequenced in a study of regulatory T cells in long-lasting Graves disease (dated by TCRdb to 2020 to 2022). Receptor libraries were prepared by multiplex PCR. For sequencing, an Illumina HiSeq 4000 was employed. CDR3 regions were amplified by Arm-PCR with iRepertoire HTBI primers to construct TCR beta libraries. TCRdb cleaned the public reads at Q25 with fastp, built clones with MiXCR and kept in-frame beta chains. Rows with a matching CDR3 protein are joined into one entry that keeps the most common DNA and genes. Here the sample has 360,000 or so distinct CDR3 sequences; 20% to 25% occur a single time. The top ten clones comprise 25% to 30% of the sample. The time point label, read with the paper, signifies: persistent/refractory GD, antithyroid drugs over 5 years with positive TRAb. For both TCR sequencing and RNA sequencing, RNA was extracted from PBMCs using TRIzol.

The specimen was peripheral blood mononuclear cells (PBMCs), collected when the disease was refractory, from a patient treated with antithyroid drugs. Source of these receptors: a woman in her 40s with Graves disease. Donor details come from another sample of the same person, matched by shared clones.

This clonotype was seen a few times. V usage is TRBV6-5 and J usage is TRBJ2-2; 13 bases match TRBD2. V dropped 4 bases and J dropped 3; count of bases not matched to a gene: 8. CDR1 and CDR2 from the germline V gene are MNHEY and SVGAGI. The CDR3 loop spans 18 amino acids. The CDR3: CASSLWTSGRRDTGELFF. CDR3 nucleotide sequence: TGTGCCAGCAGTTTATGGACTAGCGGGAGAAGGGACACCGGGGAGCTGTTTTTT.

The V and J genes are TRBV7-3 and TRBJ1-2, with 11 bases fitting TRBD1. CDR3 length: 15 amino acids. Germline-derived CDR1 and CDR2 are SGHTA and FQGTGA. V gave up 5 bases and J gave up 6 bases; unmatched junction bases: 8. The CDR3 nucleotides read TGTGCCAGCAGCGAAGGACAGGGGGCGTCGGATGGCTACACCTTC. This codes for CASSEGQGASDGYTF.

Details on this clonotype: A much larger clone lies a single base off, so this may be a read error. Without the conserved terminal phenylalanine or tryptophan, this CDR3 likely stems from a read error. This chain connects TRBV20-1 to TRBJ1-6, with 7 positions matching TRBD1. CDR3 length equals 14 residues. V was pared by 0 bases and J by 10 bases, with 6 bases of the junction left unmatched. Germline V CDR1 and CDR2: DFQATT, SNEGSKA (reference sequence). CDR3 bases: TGCAGTGCTAGAGATAACAGGGGAGGCTCACCCCTCCACTCT. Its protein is CSARDNRGGSPLHS.

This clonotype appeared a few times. CDR3 in amino acids: CSAPPRDFVNTEAFF. As DNA, the CDR3 is TGCAGTGCCCCGCCGCGGGACTTCGTGAACACTGAAGCTTTCTTT. V usage is TRBV20-1 and J usage is TRBJ1-1, with D maybe TRBD1 (5 bases). Deletions cut 6 bases from V and 0 bases from J, with 17 bases between. CDR1 and CDR2 from the germline V gene are DFQATT and SNEGSKA (reference sequence). This CDR3 comprises 15 residues.

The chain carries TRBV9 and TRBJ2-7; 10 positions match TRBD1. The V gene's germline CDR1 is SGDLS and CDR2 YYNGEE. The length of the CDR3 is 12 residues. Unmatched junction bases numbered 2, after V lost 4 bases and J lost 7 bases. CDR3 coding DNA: TGTGCCAGCAGCAGGACAGGGGGTGAGCAGTACTTC. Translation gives CASSRTGGEQYF.

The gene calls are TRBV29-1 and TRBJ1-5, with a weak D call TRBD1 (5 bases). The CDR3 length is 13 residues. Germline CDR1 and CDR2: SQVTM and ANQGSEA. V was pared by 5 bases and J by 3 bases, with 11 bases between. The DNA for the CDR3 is TGCAGCGTTAGCACAGGATCCAATCAGCCCCAGCATTTT. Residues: CSVSTGSNQPQHF.

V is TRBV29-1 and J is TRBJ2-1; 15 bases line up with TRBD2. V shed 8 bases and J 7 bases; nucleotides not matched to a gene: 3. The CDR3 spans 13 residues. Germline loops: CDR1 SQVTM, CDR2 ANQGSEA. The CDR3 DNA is TGCAGCTCCGGGACTAGCGGGAGGAATGAGCAGTTCTTC. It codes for CSSGTSGRNEQFF.

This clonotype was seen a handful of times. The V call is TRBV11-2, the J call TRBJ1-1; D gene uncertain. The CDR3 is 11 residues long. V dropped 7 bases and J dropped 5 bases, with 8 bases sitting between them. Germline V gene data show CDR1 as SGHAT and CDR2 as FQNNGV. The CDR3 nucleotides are TGTGCCAGCACCATAGGGACTGAAGCTTTCTTT. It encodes CASTIGTEAFF.